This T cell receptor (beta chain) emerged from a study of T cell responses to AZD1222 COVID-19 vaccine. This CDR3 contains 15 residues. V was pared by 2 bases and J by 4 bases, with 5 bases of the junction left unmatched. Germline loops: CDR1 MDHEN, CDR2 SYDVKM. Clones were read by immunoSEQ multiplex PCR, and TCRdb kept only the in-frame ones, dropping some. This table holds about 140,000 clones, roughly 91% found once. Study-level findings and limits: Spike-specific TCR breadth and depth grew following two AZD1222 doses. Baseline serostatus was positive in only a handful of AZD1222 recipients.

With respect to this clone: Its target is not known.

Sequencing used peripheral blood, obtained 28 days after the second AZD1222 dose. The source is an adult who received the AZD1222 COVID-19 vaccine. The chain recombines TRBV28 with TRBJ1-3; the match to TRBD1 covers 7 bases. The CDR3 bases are TGTGCCAGCAGTTTAGACAGGGCCGGGGGAAACACCATATATTTT. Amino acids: CASSLDRAGGNTIYF. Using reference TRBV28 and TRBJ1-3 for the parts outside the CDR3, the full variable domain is DVKVTQSSRYLVKRTGEKVFLECVQDMDHENMFWYRQDPGLGLRLIYFSYDVKMKEKGDIPEGYSVSREKKERFSLILESASTNQTSMYLCASSLDRAGGNTIYFGEGSWLTVV.